A selection of T cell receptor beta chains follows, all from one sample in a study of cytomegalovirus exposure and HLA in healthy donors. Clones were sequenced by immunoSEQ multiplex PCR, and TCRdb holds only the in-frame ones, with some missing. The sample consists of 220,000 or so clones, 80% to 90% of them appearing once. Input material: PBMCs. These receptors were collected from a woman in her late teens or twenties in good health and CMV-seropositive. CDR3s include the opening cysteine and the closing phenylalanine or tryptophan. Fields, in order: D gene, J gene, V gene, clone size, CDR3 DNA, CDR3 protein. A D gene is named only where the DNA matches it firmly. The listing skips clone size in some rows; elsewhere it reads once, few, many or a size class.

>.|TRBJ2-7|TRBV4-1|.
TGCGCCAGCAGCGTTCCTGAAGCGAGCAGATACGAGCAGTACTTC
CASSVPEASRYEQYF
>TRBD1|TRBJ1-1|TRBV14|.
TGTGCCAGCAGCCATAGGGACAGGGGGCACTTAGGGGAAGCTTTCTTT
CASSHRDRGHLGEAFF
>.|TRBJ1-4|TRBV7-9|once
TGTGCCAGCAGTTCGTCGGGGGGACGGAGCACTAATGAAAAACTGTTTTTT
CASSSSGGRSTNEKLFF
>TRBD2|TRBJ2-1|TRBV9|.
TGTGCCAGCAGCCTGAGCCAGGCTAGCGGGGCCTCCTACAATGAGCAGTTCTTC
CASSLSQASGASYNEQFF
>TRBD1|TRBJ1-4|TRBV5-1|once
TGCGCCAGCAGGCAGACAGGGTTTGGGACTGCAACTAATGAAAAACTGTTTTTT
CASRQTGFGTATNEKLFF
>.|TRBJ1-5|TRBV6-1|.
TGTGCCAGCAGTGGAGCGAGATGGTATAGCAATCAGCCCCAGCATTTT
CASSGARWYSNQPQHF
>.|TRBJ2-1|TRBV9|.
TGTGCCAGCAGCGCTTCGGGACTCTACAATGAGCAGTTCTTC
CASSASGLYNEQFF
>TRBD1|TRBJ1-5|TRBV4-1|.
TGCGCCAGCAGCTCCGGGACAGGGGCTTATAGCAATCAGCCCCAGCATTTT
CASSSGTGAYSNQPQHF
>.|TRBJ1-2|TRBV6-1|.
TGTGCCAGCAGTGAAGTAGGACAGCAAGCACTTAACTATGGCTACACCTTC
CASSEVGQQALNYGYTF
>.|TRBJ1-1|TRBV28|.
TGTGCCAGCAGTTTATGGTCCGACACTGAAGCTTTCTTT
CASSLWSDTEAFF
>TRBD2|TRBJ2-7|TRBV10-3|.
TGTGCCATCAGTGAGTCTACCTTAGGGACTAGCGGATCCTACGAGCAGTACTTC
CAISESTLGTSGSYEQYF
>TRBD1|TRBJ2-7|TRBV6-1|once
TGTGCCAGCATTATGGGACAGGGAGGAGAGCAGTACTTC
CASIMGQGGEQYF
>.|TRBJ2-7|TRBV5-4|.
TGTGCCAGCAGCTTCGCAGGGCCCACCTACGAGCAGTACTTC
CASSFAGPTYEQYF
>.|TRBJ2-2|TRBV5-1|.
TGCGCCAGCAGCTTGGACCAGGGGTTCACCGGGGAGCTGTTTTTT
CASSLDQGFTGELFF
>TRBD1|TRBJ1-4|TRBV7-9|.
TGTGCCAGCAGCTTAGCCGGGACAGGGAACGAAAAACTGTTTTTT
CASSLAGTGNEKLFF
>.|TRBJ2-2|TRBV6-6|.
TGTGCCAGCAGTTACTTTAGCGGAACCGGGGAGCTGTTTTTT
CASSYFSGTGELFF
>.|TRBJ2-7|TRBV27|.
TGTGCCAGCAGTCCGCAGATCGCCTACGAGCAGTACTTC
CASSPQIAYEQYF
>TRBD2|TRBJ2-7|TRBV7-9|.
TGTGCCAGCAGCTCAAGCGGACTAGCGAGGGAATACGAGCAGTACTTC
CASSSSGLAREYEQYF
>TRBD2|TRBJ2-7|TRBV9|.
TGTGCCAGCAGCCCGGGACTAGCGGCTTTCTCCTACGAGCAGTACTTC
CASSPGLAAFSYEQYF
>TRBD1|TRBJ1-5|TRBV19|.
TGTGCCAGTAGTACTCCCGACAGGGGCAATCAGCCCCAGCATTTT
CASSTPDRGNQPQHF
>.|TRBJ2-2|TRBV10-3|.
TGTGCCATCAGAGCGACAGAAGACACCGGGGAGCTGTTTTTT
CAIRATEDTGELFF
>TRBD2|TRBJ2-7|TRBV5-1|.
TGCGCCAGCAGCTGGGGGCTAGCGGGAGTATTGGGCGAGCAGTACTTC
CASSWGLAGVLGEQYF
>.|TRBJ2-5|TRBV5-4|.
TGTGCCAGCAGCTTGCTGGAGGGTGGGAAGACCCAGTACTTC
CASSLLEGGKTQYF
>.|TRBJ2-7|TRBV27|.
TGTGCCAGCAGTTTCGGTACGCCCGGGGATAACGGGGAGCAGTACTTC
CASSFGTPGDNGEQYF
>.|TRBJ2-7|TRBV5-1|once
TGCGCCAGCAGCTTGTCGCCCCACCAGGGCTACGAGCAGTACTTC
CASSLSPHQGYEQYF
>.|TRBJ2-1|TRBV28|.
TGTGCCAGCAGACAGGTCCGCACCTACAATGAGCAGTTCTTC
CASRQVRTYNEQFF
>TRBD1|TRBJ2-7|TRBV5-6|.
TGTGCCAGCAGCTTCGGGGACAGCTCCTACGAGCAGTACTTC
CASSFGDSSYEQYF
>.|TRBJ1-2|TRBV13|.
TGTGCCAGCAGCCGAAACCAGGGTTTTGGCTACACCTTC
CASSRNQGFGYTF
>TRBD2|TRBJ2-3|TRBV27|once
TGTGCCAGCAGGAAAAAGAGCGGGAGTGGGGCAGATACGCAGTATTTT
CASRKKSGSGADTQYF
>.|TRBJ1-1|TRBV9|once
TGTGCCAGCAGCGTTACAGGGTTGACGACTGAAGCTTTCTTT
CASSVTGLTTEAFF
>.|TRBJ1-2|TRBV28|.
TGTGCCAGTGGACAGTACTATGGCTACACCTTC
CASGQYYGYTF
>.|TRBJ2-1|TRBV9|.
TGTGCCAGCAGCGAGACCAACAGTTACAATGAGCAGTTCTTC
CASSETNSYNEQFF
>TRBD2|TRBJ2-1|TRBV9|.
TGTGCCAGCAGCGACAGCGGGAGGGTCGCCAATGAGCAGTTCTTC
CASSDSGRVANEQFF
>.|TRBJ1-2|TRBV10-1|few
TGCGCCAGCAGCCCCGACAAGGCCTATGGCTACACCTTC
CASSPDKAYGYTF
>.|TRBJ2-5|TRBV27|.
TGTGCCAGCAGTTTAGTGGGGGGAGAGACCCAGTACTTC
CASSLVGGETQYF
>TRBD2|TRBJ2-1|TRBV27|.
TGTGCCAGCAGTTTTAGCGGGAGGGCCGACAATGAGCAGTTCTTC
CASSFSGRADNEQFF
>TRBD1|TRBJ1-2|TRBV9|.
TGTGCCAGCAGCACAGAGGACAGGGTTAACTATGGCTACACCTTC
CASSTEDRVNYGYTF
>.|TRBJ1-2|TRBV6-5|.
TGTGCCAGCAGGTACGACAGCAACTATGGCTACACCTTC
CASRYDSNYGYTF
>.|TRBJ2-3|TRBV28|.
TGTGCCAGCAGTTTTCAGGTGGGGGCAGGCACAGATACGCAGTATTTT
CASSFQVGAGTDTQYF
>.|TRBJ1-5|TRBV4-1|.
TGCGCCAGCAGCCAAGATAGAGGTATAGCAGATTCAACGGGGCAGCCCCAGCATTTT
CASSQDRGIADSTGQPQHF
>.|TRBJ1-3|TRBV5-3|.
TGTGCCAGAAGCTGCCGGGACATTCCTGGAAACACCATATATTTT
CARSCRDIPGNTIYF
>.|TRBJ2-6|TRBV7-3|.
TGTGCCAGCAGCTACGACAGCTCTGGGGCCAACGTCCTGACTTTC
CASSYDSSGANVLTF
>.|TRBJ1-5|TRBV10-3|.
TGTGCCATCAGTGTGGCCGGGGGAGATCAGCCCCAGCATTTT
CAISVAGGDQPQHF